Below, one T cell receptor (beta chain) is given with its context. Germline-derived CDR1 and CDR2 are SGDLS and YYNGEE. This CDR3 is built from 15 residues. V was pared by 5 bases and J by 6 bases, with 11 bases of the junction left unmatched. This sample is drawn from a study of blood T cell repertoires in COVID-19. For the study at large: Italy, Spain and the United States were the sources of the convalescent and acute COVID-19 samples. In each case, the material was cDNA or gDNA derived from T cells, B-cell-depleted T cells, or PBMCs.

Study processing details: Quantification of nucleated cells was approximated via reference gene primer amplification. Clones were sequenced by immunoSEQ multiplex PCR, and TCRdb holds only the in-frame ones, with some missing. The D gene and trimming were derived from the DNA, and the V and J assignments and clone size from that table. The table includes 150,000 to 200,000 clones, roughly nine tenths detected once. This chain links TRBV9 with TRBJ2-1, with 7 bases fitting TRBD1. The TCR was taken from a man aged 55 to 70 with acute or convalescent COVID-19. Source material: peripheral blood. The CDR3 here is CASSLDPGQVNEQFF. CDR3 nucleotide sequence: TGTGCCAGCAGTTTAGATCCAGGACAGGTCAATGAGCAGTTCTTC.